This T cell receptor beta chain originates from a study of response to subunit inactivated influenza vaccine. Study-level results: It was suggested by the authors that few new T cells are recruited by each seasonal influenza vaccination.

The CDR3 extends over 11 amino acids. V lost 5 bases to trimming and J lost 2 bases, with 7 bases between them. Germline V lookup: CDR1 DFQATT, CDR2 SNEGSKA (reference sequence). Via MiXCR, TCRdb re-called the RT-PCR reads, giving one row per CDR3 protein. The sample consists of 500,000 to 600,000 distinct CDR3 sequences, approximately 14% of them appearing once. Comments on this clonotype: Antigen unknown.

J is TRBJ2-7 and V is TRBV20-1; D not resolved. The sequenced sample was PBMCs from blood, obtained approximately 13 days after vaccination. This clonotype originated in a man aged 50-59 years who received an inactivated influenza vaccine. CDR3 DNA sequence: TGCAGTGCTCCTCACGCCTACGAGCAGTACTTC. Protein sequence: CSAPHAYEQYF.